This TCR beta chain came from a study of blood T cell repertoires in COVID-19. Study-level information: Donors in the United States, Italy and Spain gave samples during acute or convalescent COVID-19. PBMCs, B-cell-depleted T cells, or T cells provided the cDNA or gDNA that made up the material.

In the source study's methods: It was from reference gene primer amplification that nucleated cell counts were estimated. Only in-frame clones appear in the TCRdb table, and some are missing; sequencing was by immunoSEQ multiplex PCR. The DNA gave D and trimming, while V, J and clone size come from that table. The data show over 150,000 clones, 88% seen once. CDR1 SGHDT and CDR2 YYEEEE come from the germline V gene. The CDR3 is 17 amino acids. The V end was cut by 6 bases, the J end by 0 bases, with 16 bases between. Material for sequencing was peripheral blood. The receptor comes from a man aged 45-65 years who had recovered from COVID-19. The chain employs TRBV5-6 and TRBJ2-6, with D possibly being TRBD2 (6 bases). The CDR3 DNA reads as TGTGCCAGCACCGTCCGACCGCGGGGCTCTGGGGCCAACGTCCTGACTTTC. Protein sequence: CASTVRPRGSGANVLTF.